This TCR beta chain was captured by sequencing in a study of blood T cell repertoires in COVID-19. Study as a whole: Some COVID-19 samples were acute and others convalescent; all came from the United States, Italy and Spain. In each case, the material was cDNA or gDNA derived from T cells, B-cell-depleted T cells, or PBMCs.

In the original workflow: Reference gene primer amplification yielded estimated nucleated cell counts. TCRdb's copy holds only in-frame clones and misses some; the assay was immunoSEQ multiplex PCR. The V and J calls and clone size are taken from that table; D and trimming were inferred from the DNA. Of 150,000 to 200,000 clones in the sample, around 80% were seen once. The TCR comes from a man in his 60s with active or convalescent COVID-19. Sequenced input: peripheral blood.

The CDR3 sequence is CASSQTGGYNEQFF. The CDR3, as DNA: TGTGCCAGCAGTCAAACGGGGGGGTACAATGAGCAGTTCTTC. The V and J genes are TRBV7-3 and TRBJ2-1; 8 bases agree with TRBD2. This CDR3 has 14 amino acids. Germline CDR1 and CDR2: SGHTA and FQGTGA. Germline trimming cut 6 bases from V and 4 bases from J; bases unmatched to any gene: 5.